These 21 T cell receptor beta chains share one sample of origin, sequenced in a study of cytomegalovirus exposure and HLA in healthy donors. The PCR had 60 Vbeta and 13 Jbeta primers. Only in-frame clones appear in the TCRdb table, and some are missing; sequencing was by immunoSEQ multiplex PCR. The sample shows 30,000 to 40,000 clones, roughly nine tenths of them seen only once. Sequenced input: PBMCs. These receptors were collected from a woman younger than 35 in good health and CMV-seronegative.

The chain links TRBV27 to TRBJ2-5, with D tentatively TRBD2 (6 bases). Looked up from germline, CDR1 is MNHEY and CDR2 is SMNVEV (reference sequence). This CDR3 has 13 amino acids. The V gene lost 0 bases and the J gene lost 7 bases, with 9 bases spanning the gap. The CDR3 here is CASSLSTGGTQYF. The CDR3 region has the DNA TGTGCCAGCAGTTTATCCACCGGGGGGACCCAGTACTTC.

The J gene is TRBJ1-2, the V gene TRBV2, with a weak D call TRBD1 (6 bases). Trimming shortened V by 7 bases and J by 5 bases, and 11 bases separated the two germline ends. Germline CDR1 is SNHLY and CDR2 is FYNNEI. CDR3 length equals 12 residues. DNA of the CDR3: TGTGCCAGCATCGAAGGGGGTTATGGCTACACCTTC. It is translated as CASIEGGYGYTF.

The CDR3: CASSQVGHSNEKLFF. The CDR3 region has the DNA TGCGCCAGCAGCCAAGTGGGTCACAGTAATGAAAAACTGTTTTTT. The rearrangement joins TRBV4-3 to TRBJ1-4, with no clear D. Germline V gene data show CDR1 as LGHNA and CDR2 as YSLEER. This CDR3 contains 15 residues. Trimming took 1 base from V and 4 from J, leaving 10 bases between them.

The CDR3 sequence: CASSLVPGGGYGYTF. The DNA for the CDR3 is TGCGCCAGCAGCTTGGTCCCGGGCGGGGGCTATGGCTACACCTTC. V usage is TRBV5-1 and J usage is TRBJ1-2; D is perhaps TRBD1 (5 bases). The CDR3 runs 15 residues. The germline V gene encodes CDR1 SGHRS and CDR2 YFSETQ. Trimming stripped 0 bases from V and 4 bases from J, with 13 bases between. The variable domain in full, completed from reference TRBV5-1 and TRBJ1-2, reads KAGVTQTPRYLIKTRGQQVTLSCSPISGHRSVSWYQQTPGQGLQFLFEYFSETQRNKGNFPGRFSGRQFSNSRSEMNVSTLELGDSALYLCASSLVPGGGYGYTFGSGTRLTVV.

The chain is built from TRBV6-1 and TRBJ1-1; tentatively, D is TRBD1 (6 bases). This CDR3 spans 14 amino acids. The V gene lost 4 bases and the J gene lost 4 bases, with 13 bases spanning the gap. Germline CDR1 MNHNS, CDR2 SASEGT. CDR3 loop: CASSVLGASTEAFF. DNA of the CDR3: TGTGCCAGCAGTGTCCTGGGGGCAAGCACTGAAGCTTTCTTT.

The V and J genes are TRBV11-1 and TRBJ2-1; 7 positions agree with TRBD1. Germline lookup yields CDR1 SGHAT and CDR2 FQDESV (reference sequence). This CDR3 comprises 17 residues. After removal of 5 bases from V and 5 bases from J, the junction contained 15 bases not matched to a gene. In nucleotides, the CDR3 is TGTGCCAGCAGCCCGCGACAGGGCTTAGGGACGAACAATGAGCAGTTCTTC. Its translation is CASSPRQGLGTNNEQFF.

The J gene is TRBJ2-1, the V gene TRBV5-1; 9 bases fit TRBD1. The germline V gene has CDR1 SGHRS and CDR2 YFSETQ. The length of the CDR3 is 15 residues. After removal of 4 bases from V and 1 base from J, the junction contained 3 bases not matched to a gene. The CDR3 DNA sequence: TGCGCCAGCAGCCTTGGACAGGGGTCCTACAATGAGCAGTTCTTC. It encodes CASSLGQGSYNEQFF.

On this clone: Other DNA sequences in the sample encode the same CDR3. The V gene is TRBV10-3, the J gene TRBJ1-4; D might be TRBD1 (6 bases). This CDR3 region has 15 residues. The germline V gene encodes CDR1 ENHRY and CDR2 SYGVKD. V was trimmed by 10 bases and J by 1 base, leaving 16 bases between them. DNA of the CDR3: TGTGCCACGACAGACCTAGGGGGAACTAATGAAAAACTGTTTTTT. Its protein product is CATTDLGGTNEKLFF.

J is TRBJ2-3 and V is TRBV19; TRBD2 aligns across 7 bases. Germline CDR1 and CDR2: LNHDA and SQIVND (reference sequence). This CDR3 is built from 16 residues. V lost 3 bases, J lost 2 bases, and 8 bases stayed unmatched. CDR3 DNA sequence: TGTGCCAGTAGTATGGAGACCGGGGACTACACAGATACGCAGTATTTT. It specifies CASSMETGDYTDTQYF.

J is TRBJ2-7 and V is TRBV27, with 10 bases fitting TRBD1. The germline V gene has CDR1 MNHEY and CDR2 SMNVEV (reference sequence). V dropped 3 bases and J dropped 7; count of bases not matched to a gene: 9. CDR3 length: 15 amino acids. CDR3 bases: TGTGCCAGCAGTTTCCTCCGGGACAGGGGAGGGGAGCAGTACTTC. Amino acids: CASSFLRDRGGEQYF.

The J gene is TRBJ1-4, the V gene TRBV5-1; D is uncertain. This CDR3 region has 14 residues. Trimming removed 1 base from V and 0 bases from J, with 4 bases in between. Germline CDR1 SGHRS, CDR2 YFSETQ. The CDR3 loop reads CASSLQSTNEKLFF. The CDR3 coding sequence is TGCGCCAGCAGCTTGCAGTCAACTAATGAAAAACTGTTTTTT.

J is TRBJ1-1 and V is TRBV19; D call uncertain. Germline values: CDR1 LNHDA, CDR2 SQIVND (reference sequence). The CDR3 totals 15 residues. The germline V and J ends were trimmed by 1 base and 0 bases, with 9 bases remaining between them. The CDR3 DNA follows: TGTGCCAGTAGTATAGTAGAACCGATGAACACTGAAGCTTTCTTT. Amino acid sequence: CASSIVEPMNTEAFF. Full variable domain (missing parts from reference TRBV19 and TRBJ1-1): DGGITQSPKYLFRKEGQNVTLSCEQNLNHDAMYWYRQDPGQGLRLIYYSQIVNDFQKGDIAEGYSVSREKKESFPLTVTSAQKNPTAFYLCASSIVEPMNTEAFFGQGTRLTVV.

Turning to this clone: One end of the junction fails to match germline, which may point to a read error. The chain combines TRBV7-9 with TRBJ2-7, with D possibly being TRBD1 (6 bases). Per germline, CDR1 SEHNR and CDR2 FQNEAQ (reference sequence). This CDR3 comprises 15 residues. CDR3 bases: TGTTCCAGCAGCTTAGCTACAGGGAACTTCGACGAGCAGTACTTC. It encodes CSSSLATGNFDEQYF.

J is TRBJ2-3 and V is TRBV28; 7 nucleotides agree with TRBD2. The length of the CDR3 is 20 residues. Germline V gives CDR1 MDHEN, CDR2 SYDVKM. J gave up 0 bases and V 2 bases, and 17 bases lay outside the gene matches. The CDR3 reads CASSLGEGLALQLSTDTQYF. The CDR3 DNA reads TGTGCCAGCAGTTTAGGGGAGGGCCTCGCCCTTCAACTTAGCACAGATACGCAGTATTTT.

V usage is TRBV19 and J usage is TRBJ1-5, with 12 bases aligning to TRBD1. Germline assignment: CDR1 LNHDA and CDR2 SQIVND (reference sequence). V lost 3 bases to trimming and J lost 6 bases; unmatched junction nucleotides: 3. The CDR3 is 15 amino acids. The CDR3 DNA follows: TGTGCCAGTAGTATTGGGACAGGGGGCGGTCAGCCCCAGCATTTT. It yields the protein CASSIGTGGGQPQHF.

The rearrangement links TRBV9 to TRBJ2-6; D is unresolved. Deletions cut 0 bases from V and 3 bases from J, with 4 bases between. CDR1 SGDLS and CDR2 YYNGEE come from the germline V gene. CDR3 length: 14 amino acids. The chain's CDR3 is CASSVGDGANVLTF. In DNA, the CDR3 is TGTGCCAGCAGCGTAGGAGATGGGGCCAACGTCCTGACTTTC.

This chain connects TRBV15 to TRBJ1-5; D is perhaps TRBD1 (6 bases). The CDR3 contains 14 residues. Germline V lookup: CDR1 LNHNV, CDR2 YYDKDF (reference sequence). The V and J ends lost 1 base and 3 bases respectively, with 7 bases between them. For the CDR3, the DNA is TGTGCCACCAGCAGAGGGACAGACAATCAGCCCCAGCATTTT. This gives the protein CATSRGTDNQPQHF.

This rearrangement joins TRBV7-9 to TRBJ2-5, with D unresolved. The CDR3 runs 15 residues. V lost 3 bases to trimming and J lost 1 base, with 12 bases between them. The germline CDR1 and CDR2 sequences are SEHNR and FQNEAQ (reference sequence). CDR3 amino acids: CASSLRGAPQETQYF. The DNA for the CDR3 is TGTGCCAGCAGCTTGCGTGGAGCACCCCAAGAGACCCAGTACTTC.

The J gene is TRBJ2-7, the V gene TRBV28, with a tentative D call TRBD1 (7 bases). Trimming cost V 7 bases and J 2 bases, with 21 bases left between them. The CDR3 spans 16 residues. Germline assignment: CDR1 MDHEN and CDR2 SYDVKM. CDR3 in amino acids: CASTLQEGAITYEQYF. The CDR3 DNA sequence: TGTGCCAGCACTCTACAGGAGGGGGCCATAACCTACGAGCAGTACTTC. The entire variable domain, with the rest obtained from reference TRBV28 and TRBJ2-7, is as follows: DVKVTQSSRYLVKRTGEKVFLECVQDMDHENMFWYRQDPGLGLRLIYFSYDVKMKEKGDIPEGYSVSREKKERFSLILESASTNQTSMYLCASTLQEGAITYEQYFGPGTRLTVT.

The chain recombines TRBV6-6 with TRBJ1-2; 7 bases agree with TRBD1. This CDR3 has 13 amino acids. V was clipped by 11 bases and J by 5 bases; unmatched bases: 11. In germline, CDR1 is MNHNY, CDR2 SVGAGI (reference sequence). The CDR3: CAVHSTGWYGYTF. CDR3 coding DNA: TGTGCCGTCCACTCGACAGGGTGGTATGGCTACACCTTC.

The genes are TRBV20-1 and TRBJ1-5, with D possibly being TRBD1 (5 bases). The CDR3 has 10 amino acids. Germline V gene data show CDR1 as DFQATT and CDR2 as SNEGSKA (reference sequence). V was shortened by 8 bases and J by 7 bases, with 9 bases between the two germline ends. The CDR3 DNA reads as TGCAGTTGGGGGGAACAGCCCCAGCATTTT. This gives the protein CSWGEQPQHF.